A selection of T cell receptor beta chains follows, all from one sample in a study of blood T cell repertoires in COVID-19. Sequenced by immunoSEQ multiplex PCR; TCRdb stores in-frame clones only, minus some. In the table there are hundreds of thousands of clones, 65% to 90% of which are singletons. The sample consisted of peripheral blood. Receptors were obtained from a human donor in a cohort sampled during active COVID-19. The CDR3 runs from the conserved cysteine through the conserved F or W. The D gene is left open where the match is weak. Where a row states a size, it is once, few, many or the class of an expanded clone; other rows omit it.

D gene	clone size	CDR3 length	V gene	J gene	CDR3 DNA	CDR3 protein
TRBD2	.	15	TRBV9	TRBJ2-7	TGTGCCAGCAGCGTAGCTAGCGGGAGCCACTACGAGCAGTACTTC	CASSVASGSHYEQYF
TRBD2	.	11	TRBV20-1	TRBJ2-1	TGCAGTGCCCCATCAGCGGGAGGTTTTTTCTTC	CSAPSAGGFFF
.	.	12	TRBV3-1/TRBV3-2	TRBJ1-6	TGTGCCAGCAGCTTCCGGCGGTCACCCCTCCACTTT	CASSFRRSPLHF
TRBD1	.	13	TRBV10-3	TRBJ1-1	TGTGCCATCAAGCAGGGGGTAGACACTGAAGCTTTCTTT	CAIKQGVDTEAFF
.	few	16	TRBV27	TRBJ1-1	TGTGCCAGCAGTTTCCGATGGACAGCCTTGAACACTGAAGCTTTCTTT	CASSFRWTALNTEAFF
TRBD2	.	15	TRBV18	TRBJ2-1	TGTGCCAGCTCACCCCCGGGACTAGCGTACAATGAGCAGTTCTTC	CASSPPGLAYNEQFF
TRBD2	.	15	TRBV18	TRBJ2-1	TGTGCCAGCTCACCGTCGACTAGCGGATACAATGAGCAGTTCTTC	CASSPSTSGYNEQFF
TRBD1	.	14	TRBV4-1	TRBJ2-7	TGCGCCAGCAGCCAAGAGGACAGGGTCTACGAGCAGTACTTC	CASSQEDRVYEQYF
.	.	16	TRBV10-3	TRBJ2-3	TGTGCCATCAGTGATAGGGGGAGGGCGGATTTAGATACGCAGTATTTT	CAISDRGRADLDTQYF
TRBD1	.	15	TRBV11-2	TRBJ2-3	TGTGCCAGCAGCTTTAACAGGGGGACCACAGATACGCAGTATTTT	CASSFNRGTTDTQYF
.	.	13	TRBV2	TRBJ1-2	TGTGCCAGCAGCTTCAAGGCCTCGGGGGGCTACACCTTC	CASSFKASGGYTF
.	once	13	TRBV5-4	TRBJ2-7	TGTGCCAGCAGCTTGCGGGGGACCGACGAGCAGTACTTC	CASSLRGTDEQYF
TRBD1	.	14	TRBV30	TRBJ2-5	TGTGCCTGGAGGGACAGGGGGCCCCAAGAGACCCAGTACTTC	CAWRDRGPQETQYF
TRBD2	.	16	TRBV18	TRBJ2-3	TGTGCCAGCTCACCAGGGGTCGGGGGGAGCACAGATACGCAGTATTTT	CASSPGVGGSTDTQYF
.	.	13	TRBV9	TRBJ2-1	TGTGCCAGCAGCGCCCAGGGCTACAATGAGCAGTTCTTC	CASSAQGYNEQFF
.	.	15	TRBV7-2	TRBJ2-1	TGTGCCAGCAGCCAACAGGGCCCCGGGCACAATGAGCAGTTCTTC	CASSQQGPGHNEQFF
.	.	13	TRBV10-3	TRBJ1-1	TGTGCCATCAGTGAGTGGGCGAACACTGAAGCTTTCTTT	CAISEWANTEAFF
.	.	14	TRBV6-6	TRBJ2-7	TGTGCCAGCAGTAAACTTCAGGAACCCTACGAGCAGTACTTC	CASSKLQEPYEQYF
TRBD1	.	14	TRBV5-5	TRBJ2-7	TGTGCCAGCAGCCCCCCACAGGGGCGGTACGAGCAGTACTTC	CASSPPQGRYEQYF
.	.	17	TRBV7-9	TRBJ2-1	TGTGCCAGCAGCTTAGTTGGGGGGAGTATCTCCTACAATGAGCAGTTCTTC	CASSLVGGSISYNEQFF
.	.	17	TRBV30	TRBJ1-2	TGTGCCTGGAGTGTAGGACTTGGGAGGATTCCTAACTATGGCTACACCTTC	CAWSVGLGRIPNYGYTF
TRBD2	once	13	TRBV6-5	TRBJ2-1	TGTGCCAGCAGACGAACGGGGGGAGGGTCGCAGTTCTTC	CASRRTGGGSQFF
.	.	12	TRBV28	TRBJ1-2	TGTGCCAGCAGCTCCCCCCCGGGTGGAGGGACCTTC	CASSSPPGGGTF
.	once	16	TRBV7-8	TRBJ2-1	TGTGCCAGCAGCCGAGCCCGGGTCGCCCGGAGTCCGGAGCAGTTCTTC	CASSRARVARSPEQFF
.	.	13	TRBV10-2	TRBJ2-2	TGCGCCGGAGGACAGTTGGACACCGGGGAGCTGTTTTTT	CAGGQLDTGELFF
.	.	17	TRBV19	TRBJ2-6	TGTGCCAGTAGTATAATGTCTCGCAGCTCTGGGGCCAACGTCCTGACTTTC	CASSIMSRSSGANVLTF
TRBD1	.	19	TRBV19	TRBJ2-1	TGTGCCAGTAGTGTAACCGGGACAGGGTCAGCCGTATCAGACGGTGAGCAGTTCTTC	CASSVTGTGSAVSDGEQFF
.	few	14	TRBV27	TRBJ1-5	TGTGCCAGCAGTCCCACCGGTAGCAATCAGCCCCAGCATTTT	CASSPTGSNQPQHF
TRBD2	.	14	TRBV19	TRBJ2-3	TGTGCCAGTAGAGGGAGGGCCCCCACAGATACGCAGTATTTT	CASRGRAPTDTQYF
TRBD2	.	17	TRBV5-5	TRBJ2-5	TGTGCCAGCAGCTTGGGTGCTAGCGGGAGGGCCCAAGAGACCCAGTACTTC	CASSLGASGRAQETQYF
.	.	16	TRBV28	TRBJ2-3	TGTGCCAGCAGTGAGAGCGGCGCAGTCCGCACAGATACGCAGTATTTT	CASSESGAVRTDTQYF
.	.	17	TRBV7-2	TRBJ1-5	TGTGCCAGCAGCCAGTTGCGGGCAGGACCGAGCAATCAGCCCCAGCATTTT	CASSQLRAGPSNQPQHF
.	.	14	TRBV29-1	TRBJ2-7	TGCAGCGTCAGAAGCTTCGGGCGGGCCTACGAGCAGTACTTC	CSVRSFGRAYEQYF
.	.	15	TRBV18	TRBJ2-1	TGTGCCAGCTCACCGGAGGGCCAGTCCTACAATGAGCAGTTCTTC	CASSPEGQSYNEQFF
.	.	12	TRBV11-2	TRBJ1-1	TGTGCCAGCAGCTACCAGGCCTCGCAAGCTTTCTTT	CASSYQASQAFF
.	once	19	TRBV19	TRBJ1-1	TGTGCCAGTAGCATAAAACCTTGGGCAGGGAGGGGGTTTAGCACTGAAGCTTTCTTT	CASSIKPWAGRGFSTEAFF
TRBD1	.	15	TRBV18	TRBJ2-3	TGTGCCAGCTCACCCGGACAGGGTGGCACAGATACGCAGTATTTT	CASSPGQGGTDTQYF
.	.	14	TRBV29-1	TRBJ2-7	TGCAGCGTAAAGCCGGGACTCCAAACCTACGAGCAGTACTTC	CSVKPGLQTYEQYF
TRBD2	.	13	TRBV7-9	TRBJ2-5	TGTGCCAGCACCCTCAGCGGGAGTGAGACCCAGTACTTC	CASTLSGSETQYF
.	.	14	TRBV18	TRBJ1-2	TGTGCCAGCTCACTTCAGACAGAGAGTTATGGCTACACCTTC	CASSLQTESYGYTF
TRBD2	.	16	TRBV18	TRBJ2-3	TGTGCCAGCCGGACTAGCGGGAGTCTTAGCACAGATACGCAGTATTTT	CASRTSGSLSTDTQYF
TRBD1	.	19	TRBV5-4	TRBJ1-3	TGTGCCAGCAGCCGGGCGCAGGGGGTGAGAGGCCCCTCTGGAAACACCATATATTTT	CASSRAQGVRGPSGNTIYF
TRBD1	.	16	TRBV7-2	TRBJ2-2	TGTGCCAGCAGCCTACTTCCGGACAGGGTGTCCGGGGAGCTGTTTTTT	CASSLLPDRVSGELFF
TRBD1	.	15	TRBV28	TRBJ1-6	TGTGCCAGCAGTCGCCGGGACAGCTTCAATTCACCCCTCCACTTT	CASSRRDSFNSPLHF
.	.	13	TRBV5-1	TRBJ2-1	TGCGCCAGCAGCTTGGCCGGCGGGCATGAGCAGTTCTTC	CASSLAGGHEQFF
.	.	15	TRBV7-2	TRBJ2-5	TGTGCCAGCAGCTTAAGGTTTGGCGCGGAAGAGACCCAGTACTTC	CASSLRFGAEETQYF
TRBD2	once	12	TRBV18	TRBJ2-7	TGTGCCAGCTCCCAGGGAGGGTACGAGCAGTACTTC	CASSQGGYEQYF
.	.	17	TRBV21-1	TRBJ2-6	TGTGCCAGCAGCAGGAGGACAGGTTGTCCTGGGGCCAACGTCCTGACTTTC	CASSRRTGCPGANVLTF
.	.	18	TRBV27	TRBJ2-2	TGTGCCAGCTCCGGATCTCCAGGGTCAAGTCCGAACACCGGGGAGCTGTTTTTT	CASSGSPGSSPNTGELFF
.	few	15	TRBV7-8	TRBJ1-3	TGTGCCAGCAGCCTTACCACAGGGCGCGGAAACACCATATATTTT	CASSLTTGRGNTIYF
TRBD1	.	15	TRBV28	TRBJ1-6	TGTGCCAGCAGTTTATCGGAGGGGGCAAGCTCACCCCTCCACTTT	CASSLSEGASSPLHF
TRBD1	.	14	TRBV7-9	TRBJ1-4	TGTGCCAGCAGCCTCGGACAGGGACATGAAAAACTGTTTTTT	CASSLGQGHEKLFF
.	.	15	TRBV7-9	TRBJ2-2	TGTGCCAGCAGCTGGTTAGACGGGTTGACCGGGGAGCTGTTTTTT	CASSWLDGLTGELFF
TRBD1	.	14	TRBV18	TRBJ2-7	TGTGCCAGCTCACCAGTGACAGGGGGCCGAGAGCAGTACTTC	CASSPVTGGREQYF
TRBD2	once	16	TRBV7-6	TRBJ2-1	TGTGCCAGCAGCTTAGCCGCGGGAGGGCCCTACAATGAGCAGTTCTTC	CASSLAAGGPYNEQFF
TRBD2	.	17	TRBV28	TRBJ2-2	TGTGCCAGCAGTTTATGGGTAGCGGGAGGGCGGATCGGGGAGCTGTTTTTT	CASSLWVAGGRIGELFF
TRBD2	.	15	TRBV7-6	TRBJ2-7	TGTGCCAGCAGCCTAGGACTAGCGGGACCCTACGAGCAGTACTTC	CASSLGLAGPYEQYF
.	.	14	TRBV7-2	TRBJ2-1	TGTGCCAGCCGCTTTGGGTACCGGGGCAATGAGCAGTTCTTC	CASRFGYRGNEQFF
TRBD1	.	14	TRBV5-1	TRBJ1-2	TGCGCCAGCAGTTCGACAGGGGGGGACCTGGGCTACACCTTC	CASSSTGGDLGYTF